This T cell receptor beta chain emerged from a study of T-cell reconstitution after alpha-beta-depleted transplantation in children. It was with unique molecular identifiers that the TCRbeta library was prepared. Via MiXCR, TCRdb re-called the PCR reads, giving one row per CDR3 protein. The sample has approximately 520,000 distinct CDR3 sequences, 32% seen once. Trimming took 3 bases from V and 6 from J; bases not matched to a gene: 2. The CDR3 runs 12 residues. The germline V gene encodes CDR1 SGDLS and CDR2 YYNGEE. This clonotype was obtained from a human donor who donated a stem cell graft to a child with aplastic anemia. The rearrangement joins TRBV9 to TRBJ2-5, with TRBD2 matching 7 bases. Material: PBMCs from the stem cell graft donor, obtained from the stem cell graft. CDR3 in amino acids: CASSGRGKTQYF. In DNA, the CDR3 is TGTGCCAGCAGCGGGCGGGGGAAGACCCAGTACTTC.